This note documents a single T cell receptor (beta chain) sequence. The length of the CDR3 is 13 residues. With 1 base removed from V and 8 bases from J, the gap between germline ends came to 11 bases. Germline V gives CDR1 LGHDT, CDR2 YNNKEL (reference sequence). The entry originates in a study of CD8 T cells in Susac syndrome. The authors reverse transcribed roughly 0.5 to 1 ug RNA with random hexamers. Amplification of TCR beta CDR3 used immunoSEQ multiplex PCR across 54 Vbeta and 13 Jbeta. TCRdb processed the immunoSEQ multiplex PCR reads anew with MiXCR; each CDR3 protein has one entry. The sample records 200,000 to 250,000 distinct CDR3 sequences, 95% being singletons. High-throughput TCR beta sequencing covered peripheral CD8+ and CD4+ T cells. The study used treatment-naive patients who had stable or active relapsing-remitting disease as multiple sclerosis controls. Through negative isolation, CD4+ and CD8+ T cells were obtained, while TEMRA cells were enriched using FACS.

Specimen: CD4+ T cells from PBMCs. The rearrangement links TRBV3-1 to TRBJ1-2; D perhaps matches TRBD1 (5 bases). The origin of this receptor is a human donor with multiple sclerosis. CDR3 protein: CASSQGRERGYTF. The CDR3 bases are TGTGCCAGCAGCCAAGGCAGGGAGAGAGGCTACACCTTC.